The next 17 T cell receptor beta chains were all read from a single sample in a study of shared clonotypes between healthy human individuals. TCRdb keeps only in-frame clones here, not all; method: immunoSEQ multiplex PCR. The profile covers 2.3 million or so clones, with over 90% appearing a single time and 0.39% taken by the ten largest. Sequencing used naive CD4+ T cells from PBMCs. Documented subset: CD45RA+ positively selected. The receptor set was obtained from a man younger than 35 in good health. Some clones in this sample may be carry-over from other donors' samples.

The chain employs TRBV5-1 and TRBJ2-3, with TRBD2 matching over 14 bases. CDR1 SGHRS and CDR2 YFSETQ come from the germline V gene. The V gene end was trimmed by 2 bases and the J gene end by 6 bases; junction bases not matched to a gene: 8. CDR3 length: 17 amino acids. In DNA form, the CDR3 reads TGCGCCAGCAGCTTACCGCCGACTAGCGGGAGGGGGGATACGCAGTATTTT. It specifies CASSLPPTSGRGDTQYF. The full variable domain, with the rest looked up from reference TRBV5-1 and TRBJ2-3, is KAGVTQTPRYLIKTRGQQVTLSCSPISGHRSVSWYQQTPGQGLQFLFEYFSETQRNKGNFPGRFSGRQFSNSRSEMNVSTLELGDSALYLCASSLPPTSGRGDTQYFGPGTRLTVL.

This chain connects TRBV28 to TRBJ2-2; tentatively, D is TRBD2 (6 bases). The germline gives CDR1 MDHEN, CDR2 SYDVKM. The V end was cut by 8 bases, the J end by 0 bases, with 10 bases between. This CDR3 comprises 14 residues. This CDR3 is CASGGTANTGELFF. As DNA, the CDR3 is TGTGCCAGCGGCGGGACGGCGAACACCGGGGAGCTGTTTTTT.

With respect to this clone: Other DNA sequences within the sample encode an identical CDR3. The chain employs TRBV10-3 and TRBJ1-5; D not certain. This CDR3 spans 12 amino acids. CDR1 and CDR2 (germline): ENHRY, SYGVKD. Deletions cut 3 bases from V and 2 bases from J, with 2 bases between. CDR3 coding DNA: TGTGCCATCAGTGAAGGCAATCAGCCCCAGCATTTT. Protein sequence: CAISEGNQPQHF.

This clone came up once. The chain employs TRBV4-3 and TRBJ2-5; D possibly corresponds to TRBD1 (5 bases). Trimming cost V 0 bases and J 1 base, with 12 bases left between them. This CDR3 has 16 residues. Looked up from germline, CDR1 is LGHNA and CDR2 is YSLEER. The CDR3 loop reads CASSQDFAGLQETQYF. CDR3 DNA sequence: TGCGCCAGCAGCCAAGACTTTGCAGGGCTCCAAGAGACCCAGTACTTC.

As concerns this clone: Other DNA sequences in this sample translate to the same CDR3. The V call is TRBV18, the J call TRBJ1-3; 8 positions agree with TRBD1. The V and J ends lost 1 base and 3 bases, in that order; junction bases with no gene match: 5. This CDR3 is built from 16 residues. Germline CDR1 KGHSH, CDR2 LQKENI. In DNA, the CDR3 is TGTGCCAGCTCACCACAAGGGACAGGAGTTGGAAACACCATATATTTT. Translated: CASSPQGTGVGNTIYF.

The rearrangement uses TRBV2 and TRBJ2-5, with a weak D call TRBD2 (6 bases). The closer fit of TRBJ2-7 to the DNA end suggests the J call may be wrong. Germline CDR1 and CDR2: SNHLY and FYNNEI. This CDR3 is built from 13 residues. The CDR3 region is CASSDPGAYEQYF. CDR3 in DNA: TGTGCCAGCAGTGACCCGGGGGCCTACGAGCAGTACTTC.

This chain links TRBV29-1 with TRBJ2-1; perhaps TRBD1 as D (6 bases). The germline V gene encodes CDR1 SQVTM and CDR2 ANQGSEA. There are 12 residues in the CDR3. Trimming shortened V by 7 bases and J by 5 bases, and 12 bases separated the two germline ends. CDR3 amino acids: CSADHRDNEQFF. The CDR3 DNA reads TGCAGCGCGGACCACAGGGACAATGAGCAGTTCTTC.

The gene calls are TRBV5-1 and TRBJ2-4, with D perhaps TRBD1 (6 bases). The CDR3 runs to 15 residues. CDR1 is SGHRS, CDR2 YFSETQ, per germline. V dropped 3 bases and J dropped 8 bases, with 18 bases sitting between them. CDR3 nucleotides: TGCGCCAGCAGCTCGACCGGGACAACTGGGGACATTCAGTACTTC. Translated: CASSSTGTTGDIQYF.

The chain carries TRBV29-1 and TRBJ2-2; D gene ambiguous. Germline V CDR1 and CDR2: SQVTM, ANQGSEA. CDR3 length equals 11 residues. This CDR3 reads CTFTNTGELFF. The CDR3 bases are TGCACCTTCACGAACACCGGGGAGCTGTTTTTT.

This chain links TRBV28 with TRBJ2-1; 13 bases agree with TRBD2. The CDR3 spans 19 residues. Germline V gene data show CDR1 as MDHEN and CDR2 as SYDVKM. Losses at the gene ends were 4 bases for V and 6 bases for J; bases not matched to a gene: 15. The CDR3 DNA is TGTGCCAGCAGTTCCCCTTTAAGGACTAGCGGGAGAGGAATCAATGAGCAGTTCTTC. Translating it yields CASSSPLRTSGRGINEQFF. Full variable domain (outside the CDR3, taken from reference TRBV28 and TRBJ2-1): DVKVTQSSRYLVKRTGEKVFLECVQDMDHENMFWYRQDPGLGLRLIYFSYDVKMKEKGDIPEGYSVSREKKERFSLILESASTNQTSMYLCASSSPLRTSGRGINEQFFGPGTRLTVL.

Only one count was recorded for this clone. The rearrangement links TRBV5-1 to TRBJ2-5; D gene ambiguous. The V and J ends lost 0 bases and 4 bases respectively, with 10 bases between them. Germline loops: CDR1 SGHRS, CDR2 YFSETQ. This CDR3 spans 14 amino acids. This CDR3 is CASSLGDSRETQYF. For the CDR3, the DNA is TGCGCCAGCAGCTTGGGTGATAGCAGAGAGACCCAGTACTTC.

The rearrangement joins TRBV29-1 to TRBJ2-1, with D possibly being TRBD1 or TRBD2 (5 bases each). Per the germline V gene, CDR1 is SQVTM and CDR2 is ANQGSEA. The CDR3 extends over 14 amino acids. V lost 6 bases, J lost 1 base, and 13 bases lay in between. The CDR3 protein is CSVPGPGSYNEQFF. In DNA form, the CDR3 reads TGCAGCGTACCGGGGCCAGGTTCCTACAATGAGCAGTTCTTC.

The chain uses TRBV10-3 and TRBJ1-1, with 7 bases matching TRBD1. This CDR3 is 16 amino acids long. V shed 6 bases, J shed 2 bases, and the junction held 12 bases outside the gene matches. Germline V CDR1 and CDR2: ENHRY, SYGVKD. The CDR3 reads CAISLSGQSPNTEAFF. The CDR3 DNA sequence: TGTGCCATCAGCTTATCGGGACAGAGCCCAAACACTGAAGCTTTCTTT.

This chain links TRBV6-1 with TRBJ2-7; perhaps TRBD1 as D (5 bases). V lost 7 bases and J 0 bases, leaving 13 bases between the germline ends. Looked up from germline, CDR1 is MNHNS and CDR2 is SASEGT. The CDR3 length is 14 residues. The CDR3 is CASTARVRSYEQYF. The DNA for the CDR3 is TGTGCCAGCACCGCCAGGGTCCGCTCCTACGAGCAGTACTTC.

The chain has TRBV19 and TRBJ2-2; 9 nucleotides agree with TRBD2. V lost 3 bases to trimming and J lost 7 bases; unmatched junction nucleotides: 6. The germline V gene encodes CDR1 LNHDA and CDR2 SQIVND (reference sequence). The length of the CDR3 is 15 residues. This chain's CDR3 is CASSIPRGGSGELFF. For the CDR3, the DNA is TGTGCCAGTAGTATCCCGCGGGGGGGTAGCGGGGAGCTGTTTTTT. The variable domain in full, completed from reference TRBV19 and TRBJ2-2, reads DGGITQSPKYLFRKEGQNVTLSCEQNLNHDAMYWYRQDPGQGLRLIYYSQIVNDFQKGDIAEGYSVSREKKESFPLTVTSAQKNPTAFYLCASSIPRGGSGELFFGEGSRLTVL.

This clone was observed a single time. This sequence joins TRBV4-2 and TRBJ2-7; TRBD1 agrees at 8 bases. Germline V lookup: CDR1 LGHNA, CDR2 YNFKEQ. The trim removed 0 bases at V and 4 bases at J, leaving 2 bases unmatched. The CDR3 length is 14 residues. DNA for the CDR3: TGTGCCAGCAGCCAAGACACAGGGGGTTACGAGCAGTACTTC. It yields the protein CASSQDTGGYEQYF.

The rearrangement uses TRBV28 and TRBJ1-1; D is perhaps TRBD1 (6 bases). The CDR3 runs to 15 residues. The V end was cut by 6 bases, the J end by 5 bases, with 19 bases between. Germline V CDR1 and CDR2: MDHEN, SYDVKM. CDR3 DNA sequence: TGTGCCAGCAGGGAGGGGGGGGCCAGAGAAACTGAAGCTTTCTTT. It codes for CASREGGARETEAFF. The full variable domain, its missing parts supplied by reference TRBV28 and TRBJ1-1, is DVKVTQSSRYLVKRTGEKVFLECVQDMDHENMFWYRQDPGLGLRLIYFSYDVKMKEKGDIPEGYSVSREKKERFSLILESASTNQTSMYLCASREGGARETEAFFGQGTRLTVV.